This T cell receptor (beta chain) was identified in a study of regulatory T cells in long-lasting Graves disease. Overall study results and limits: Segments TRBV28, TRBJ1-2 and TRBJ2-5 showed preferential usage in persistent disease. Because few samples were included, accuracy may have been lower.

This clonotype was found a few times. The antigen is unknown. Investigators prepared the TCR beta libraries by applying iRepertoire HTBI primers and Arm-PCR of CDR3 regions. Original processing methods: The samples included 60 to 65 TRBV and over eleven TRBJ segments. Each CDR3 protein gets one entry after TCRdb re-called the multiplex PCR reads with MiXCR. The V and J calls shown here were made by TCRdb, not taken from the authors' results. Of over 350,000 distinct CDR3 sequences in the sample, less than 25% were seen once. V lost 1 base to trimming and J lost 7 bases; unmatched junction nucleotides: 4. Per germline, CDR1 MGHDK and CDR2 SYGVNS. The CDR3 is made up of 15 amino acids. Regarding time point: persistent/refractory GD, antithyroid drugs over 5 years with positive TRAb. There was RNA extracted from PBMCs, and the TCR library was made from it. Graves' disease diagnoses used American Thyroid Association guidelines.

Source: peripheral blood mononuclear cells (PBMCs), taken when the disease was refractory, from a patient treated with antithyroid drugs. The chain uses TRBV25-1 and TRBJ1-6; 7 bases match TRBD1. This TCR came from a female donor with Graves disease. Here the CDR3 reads CASSELGDSNSPLHF. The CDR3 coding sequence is TGTGCCAGCAGTGAATTGGGGGACAGCAATTCACCCCTCCACTTT.